The rows below give T cell receptor beta chains drawn from one sample of a study of T-cell memory formation after mild COVID-19. MiXCR, run by TCRdb on the 5' RACE reads, gives a single entry per CDR3 protein. In the table there are fewer than 140,000 distinct CDR3 sequences, approximately 15% of which are singletons. Material: PBMCs or a T cell subset sorted from them (not recorded which). These TCRs come from an adult woman who had mild COVID-19 (a few samples of this study predate the infection). Cell type and time point are not known. Both conserved end residues are part of each CDR3. A D gene is named only where the DNA matches it firmly. Some rows mark clone size as missing; the rest say once, few, many or name a class of expanded clone.

v_call	j_call	clone_size	d_call	cdr3_length	cdr3_aa	cdr3_nt
TRBV12-3/TRBV12-4	TRBJ2-7	few	TRBD2	14	CASSFWGGVYEQYF	TGTGCCAGCAGTTTTTGGGGGGGGGTCTACGAGCAGTACTTC
TRBV12-3/TRBV12-4	TRBJ1-4	NA	TRBD1	14	CASRDRGPNEKLFF	TGTGCCAGCCGCGACAGGGGGCCTAATGAAAAACTGTTTTTT
TRBV2	TRBJ2-1	few	NA	15	CASRVDSLSYNEQFF	TGTGCCAGCAGGGTGGACAGTCTTAGTTACAATGAGCAGTTCTTC
TRBV12-3/TRBV12-4	TRBJ2-2	NA	NA	12	CASSLESGELFF	TGTGCCAGCAGTTTGGAGTCGGGGGAGCTGTTTTTT
TRBV4-2	TRBJ2-7	few	TRBD2	17	CASSPQTSGPLFYEQYF	TGTGCCAGCAGCCCCCAGACTAGCGGGCCCCTCTTCTACGAGCAGTACTTC
TRBV20-1	TRBJ1-2	NA	TRBD1	14	CSADENDRADGYTF	TGCAGTGCCGACGAGAATGACAGGGCGGATGGCTACACCTTC
TRBV12-3/TRBV12-4	TRBJ2-3	many	NA	15	CASSTLLGPADTQYF	TGTGCCAGCAGTACCCTTTTAGGGCCGGCAGATACGCAGTATTTT
TRBV20-1	TRBJ2-7	few	NA	15	CSARDGQSSYYEQYF	TGCAGTGCTAGGGACGGACAGTCTTCTTACTACGAGCAGTACTTC
TRBV24-1	TRBJ2-1	NA	NA	12	CATSDSYNEQFF	TGTGCCACCAGTGATTCGTACAATGAGCAGTTCTTC
TRBV4-2	TRBJ2-5	few	NA	13	CASSQEFGETQYF	TGTGCCAGCAGCCAAGAATTTGGAGAGACCCAGTACTTC
TRBV7-6	TRBJ2-2	NA	NA	16	CASSSTRELNTGELFF	TGTGCCAGCAGCTCCACCCGGGAGTTAAACACCGGGGAGCTGTTTTTT
TRBV4-3	TRBJ1-2	NA	NA	16	CASSQDIDWSYYGYTF	TGCGCCAGCAGCCAAGATATAGACTGGAGTTACTATGGCTACACCTTC
TRBV12-3/TRBV12-4	TRBJ1-2	NA	NA	16	CASSLTWGGPLYGYTF	TGTGCCAGCAGTCTAACATGGGGGGGCCCACTCTATGGCTACACCTTC
TRBV7-9	TRBJ2-7	NA	NA	13	CASSESWENEQYF	TGTGCCAGCAGTGAAAGCTGGGAAAACGAGCAGTACTTC
TRBV5-1	TRBJ1-5	few	NA	15	CASSFLGYRDQPQHF	TGCGCCAGCAGCTTTCTGGGGTACAGGGATCAGCCCCAGCATTTT
TRBV10-3	TRBJ2-5	few	TRBD2	18	CAISLTSGRRREGETQYF	TGTGCCATCAGCCTTACTAGCGGGAGACGCAGGGAGGGAGAGACCCAGTACTTC
TRBV7-9	TRBJ2-2	few	TRBD2	14	CASRLREYNGELFF	TGTGCCAGCAGGCTGCGGGAGTACAACGGGGAGCTGTTTTTT
TRBV6-5	TRBJ2-2	NA	NA	13	CASTWGQPGELFF	TGTGCCAGCACTTGGGGGCAACCCGGGGAGCTGTTTTTT
TRBV7-8	TRBJ2-5	NA	NA	13	CASTQGNAETQYF	TGTGCCAGCACCCAAGGGAATGCGGAGACCCAGTACTTC
TRBV6-2/TRBV6-3	TRBJ2-2	NA	TRBD1	15	CASSGQGTNTGELFF	TGTGCCAGCAGCGGACAGGGTACGAACACCGGGGAGCTGTTTTTT
TRBV20-1	TRBJ2-1	few	TRBD2	15	CSARVERDLRDEQFF	TGCAGTGCCCGAGTCGAGCGGGACCTTAGAGATGAGCAGTTCTTC
TRBV12-3/TRBV12-4	TRBJ2-5	NA	NA	12	CASSQGWETQYF	TGTGCCAGCAGTCAGGGTTGGGAGACCCAGTACTTC
TRBV5-6	TRBJ2-1	NA	TRBD2	19	CASSGPKVLAGGPDNEQFF	TGTGCCAGCAGCGGCCCCAAAGTACTAGCGGGAGGGCCAGACAATGAGCAGTTCTTC
TRBV7-3	TRBJ2-5	many	NA	15	CASSLTSASGETQYF	TGTGCCAGCAGCTTAACCTCAGCTTCGGGGGAGACCCAGTACTTC
TRBV7-6	TRBJ2-2	NA	TRBD1	17	CASSFSRRQGGTGELFF	TGTGCCAGCAGCTTCAGCCGAAGACAGGGGGGAACCGGGGAGCTGTTTTTT
TRBV27	TRBJ2-7	many	NA	14	CASKGRQGTYEQYF	TGTGCCAGCAAGGGCAGACAAGGAACATACGAGCAGTACTTC
TRBV12-3/TRBV12-4	TRBJ1-6	NA	NA	13	CASSSREEGPLHF	TGTGCCAGCAGTTCAAGGGAGGAGGGACCCCTCCACTTT
TRBV4-1	TRBJ2-3	many	NA	15	CASSQESGSTDTQYF	TGCGCCAGCAGCCAAGAGTCGGGGTCCACAGATACGCAGTATTTT
TRBV7-6	TRBJ2-1	NA	TRBD2	15	CASFASGSRNNEQFF	TGTGCCAGCTTCGCTAGCGGGAGCCGGAACAATGAGCAGTTCTTC
TRBV7-2	TRBJ2-5	NA	NA	13	CASSLGLVETQYF	TGTGCCAGCAGCTTAGGTTTGGTGGAGACCCAGTACTTC
TRBV20-1	TRBJ1-2	NA	NA	17	CSARDREEGGSGLGYTF	TGCAGTGCTAGAGATCGGGAGGAGGGCGGATCGGGTCTTGGCTACACCTTC
TRBV2	TRBJ1-1	NA	NA	14	CASSPPSWGTEAFF	TGTGCCAGCAGTCCTCCCTCGTGGGGGACTGAAGCTTTCTTT
TRBV4-1	TRBJ1-1	few	TRBD1	14	CASSQEQGITEAFF	TGCGCCAGCAGCCAAGAACAGGGGATCACTGAAGCTTTCTTT
TRBV7-8	TRBJ2-2	NA	NA	16	CASSLISAGNTGELFF	TGTGCCAGCAGCCTCATATCGGCGGGGAACACCGGGGAGCTGTTTTTT
TRBV12-5	TRBJ1-2	NA	NA	13	CASGPGTNYGYTF	TGTGCTAGTGGCCCAGGGACTAACTATGGCTACACCTTC
TRBV12-5	TRBJ2-7	NA	NA	16	CASGLPRDGPTYEQYF	TGTGCTAGTGGTTTACCCCGTGACGGTCCAACCTACGAGCAGTACTTC
TRBV20-1	TRBJ2-3	few	TRBD2	17	CSARDPLAGESTDTQYF	TGCAGTGCTAGAGATCCTCTAGCGGGGGAGAGCACAGATACGCAGTATTTT
TRBV12-3/TRBV12-4	TRBJ2-3	few	NA	12	CASSYAPPQWYF	TGTGCCAGCAGTTATGCTCCTCCCCAGTGGTATTTT
TRBV2	TRBJ2-1	few	TRBD2	17	CASRGPVGGGLRNEQFF	TGTGCCAGCAGGGGACCCGTAGGCGGGGGTCTGCGCAATGAGCAGTTCTTC
TRBV7-9	TRBJ2-2	few	TRBD2	18	CASSTTGTSGPNTGELFF	TGTGCCAGCAGCACCACCGGGACTAGCGGCCCGAACACCGGGGAGCTGTTTTTT
TRBV6-2/TRBV6-3	TRBJ1-3	few	NA	14	CASSAGLSGNTIYF	TGTGCCAGCAGCGCGGGACTCTCTGGAAACACCATATATTTT
TRBV14	TRBJ1-1	NA	NA	13	CATRGWGGTEAFF	TGTGCCACCCGCGGATGGGGTGGGACTGAAGCTTTCTTT
TRBV12-3/TRBV12-4	TRBJ2-1	few	TRBD1	16	CASSFVGGTGGNEQFF	TGTGCCAGCAGTTTCGTCGGGGGGACAGGGGGCAATGAGCAGTTCTTC
TRBV12-3/TRBV12-4	TRBJ2-5	few	TRBD1	15	CASSHTTGGQETQYF	TGTGCCAGCAGTCACACGACAGGGGGGCAAGAGACCCAGTACTTC
TRBV12-3/TRBV12-4	TRBJ2-1	NA	NA	17	CASSWWGYLSSYNEQFF	TGTGCCAGCAGTTGGTGGGGCTACCTGAGCTCCTACAATGAGCAGTTCTTC
TRBV18	TRBJ2-7	NA	TRBD2	16	CASSPVSGISYYEQYF	TGTGCCAGCTCACCGGTCAGCGGGATATCTTACTACGAGCAGTACTTC
TRBV18	TRBJ2-3	few	TRBD1	15	CASRSQQGTTDTQYF	TGTGCCAGTCGCAGCCAACAGGGGACCACAGATACGCAGTATTTT
TRBV3-1	TRBJ2-7	NA	NA	13	CASSRGESYEQYF	TGTGCCAGCAGCCGTGGGGAATCCTACGAGCAGTACTTC
TRBV24-1	TRBJ2-1	NA	NA	14	CATSRRGPWDEQFF	TGTGCCACCTCGAGGCGGGGGCCTTGGGATGAGCAGTTCTTC
TRBV7-9	TRBJ2-1	NA	TRBD2	14	CASSSGTTNNEQFF	TGTGCCAGCAGCTCCGGGACTACCAACAATGAGCAGTTCTTC
TRBV6-5	TRBJ1-6	few	NA	15	CASSYGTGNNSPLHF	TGTGCCAGCAGTTACGGGACGGGGAATAATTCACCCCTCCACTTT
TRBV20-1	TRBJ1-2	few	TRBD1	13	CSAREQGSYGYTF	TGCAGTGCTAGAGAACAGGGGAGCTATGGCTACACCTTC
TRBV20-1	TRBJ2-3	NA	TRBD2	18	CSAPRTSRTRGYRDTQYF	TGCAGTGCTCCCAGGACTAGCAGGACGCGAGGCTATAGAGATACGCAGTATTTT
TRBV9	TRBJ2-1	NA	NA	15	CASSPPGISYNEQFF	TGTGCCAGCAGCCCCCCGGGAATCTCCTACAATGAGCAGTTCTTC
TRBV4-1	TRBJ2-3	NA	TRBD2	15	CASSNRGGLEDTQYF	TGCGCCAGCAGCAACCGGGGGGGCCTGGAAGATACGCAGTATTTT
TRBV7-8	TRBJ2-1	NA	NA	15	CASSIDHVLHNEQFF	TGTGCCAGCAGCATCGACCATGTCCTTCACAATGAGCAGTTCTTC
TRBV7-9	TRBJ2-5	few	TRBD1	13	CASSFGQEETQYF	TGTGCCAGCAGCTTCGGACAGGAAGAGACCCAGTACTTC